The 4 T cell receptor beta chains in this list originate from one sample, sequenced in a study of cytotoxic CD8 clonotypes in ibrutinib-treated CLL. Measured with immunoSEQ multiplex PCR; TCRdb has only the in-frame clones, and not every one. The sample lists tens of thousands of clones; about 50% were seen once. Specimen: PBMCs, collected before ibrutinib treatment. The receptors stem from a human donor with chronic lymphocytic leukemia.

The V gene is TRBV5-1, the J gene TRBJ1-1, with D perhaps TRBD1 (6 bases). This CDR3 is 15 amino acids long. CDR1 and CDR2 from the germline V gene are SGHRS and YFSETQ. V was clipped by 3 bases and J by 4 bases, with 16 bases between them. The CDR3 DNA reads as TGCGCCAGCAGCTCCGGCCAAGGGGGGTCCACTGAAGCTTTCTTT. Translation: CASSSGQGGSTEAFF.

V is TRBV10-1 and J is TRBJ2-3, with 8 positions matching TRBD2. CDR3 length equals 18 residues. CDR1 is WNHNN and CDR2 is SYGVQD in the germline V gene (reference sequence). V lost 4 bases and J lost 0; bases outside the gene matches: 12. CDR3 bases: TGCGCCAGCAGTGGGGGGGCCCTAGCGGGTGTTAGCACAGATACGCAGTATTTT. Protein sequence: CASSGGALAGVSTDTQYF.

V usage is TRBV5-4 and J usage is TRBJ2-1; 8 positions match TRBD2. The CDR3 runs 16 residues. The germline gives CDR1 SGHNT, CDR2 YYREEE (reference sequence). With V trimmed by 0 bases and J by 3 bases, 5 bases remained unmatched. CDR3 sequence: CASSLGRGAVYNEQFF. In nucleotides, the CDR3 is TGTGCCAGCAGCTTGGGGCGGGGGGCAGTCTACAATGAGCAGTTCTTC.

The sample holds a few counts of this clone. The chain joins TRBV7-2 to TRBJ2-1, with D perhaps assigned TRBD1 or TRBD2 (5 bases each). V dropped 4 bases and J dropped 4 bases, with 11 bases sitting between them. Looked up from germline, CDR1 is SGHTA and CDR2 is FQGNSA. The CDR3 loop spans 14 amino acids. CDR3 sequence reads: CASSSPGRYNEQFF. The CDR3 DNA follows: TGTGCCAGCAGCTCACCGGGACGGTACAATGAGCAGTTCTTC.